This TCR beta chain was sequenced in a study of cytomegalovirus exposure and HLA in healthy donors. Study background: The early release's HLA-typed donors yielded approximately 85 million unique TCRs.

The V end was cut by 5 bases, the J end by 6 bases, with 7 bases between. The CDR3 sequence is 12 residues long. The germline V gene encodes CDR1 MDHEN and CDR2 SYDVKM. Study-level results: Sequencing likely produced, as an artifact, a cluster of highly shared sequence variants.

13 Jbeta primers and 60 Vbeta primers were used for the PCR. Produced via immunoSEQ multiplex PCR; TCRdb's table is partial and in-frame only. The data hold 130,000 or so clones, with approximately 84% observed a single time. Concerning this clone: The antigen remains undetermined.

The receptor comes from a woman aged 40 to 55 in good health and CMV-seronegative. The V call is TRBV28, the J call TRBJ1-4, with D unresolved. The sample comprised PBMCs. The CDR3 region is CASSIRYEKLFF. The CDR3 DNA reads TGTGCCAGCAGTATTCGGTATGAAAAACTGTTTTTT.